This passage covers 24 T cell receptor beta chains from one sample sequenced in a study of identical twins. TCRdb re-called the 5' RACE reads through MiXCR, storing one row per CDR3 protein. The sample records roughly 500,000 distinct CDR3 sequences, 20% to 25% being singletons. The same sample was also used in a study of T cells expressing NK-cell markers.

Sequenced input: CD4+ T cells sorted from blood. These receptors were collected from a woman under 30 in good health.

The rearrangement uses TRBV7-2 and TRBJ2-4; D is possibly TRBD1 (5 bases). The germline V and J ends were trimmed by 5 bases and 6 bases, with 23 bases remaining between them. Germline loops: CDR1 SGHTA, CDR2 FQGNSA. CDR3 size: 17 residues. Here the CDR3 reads CASSPAPGQPRGNIQYF. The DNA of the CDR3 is TGTGCCAGCAGCCCCGCCCCAGGCCAGCCAAGGGGAAACATTCAGTACTTC.

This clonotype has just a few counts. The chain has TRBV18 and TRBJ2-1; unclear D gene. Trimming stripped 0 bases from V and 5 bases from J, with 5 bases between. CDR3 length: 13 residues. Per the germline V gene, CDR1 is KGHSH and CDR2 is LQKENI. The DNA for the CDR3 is TGTGCCAGCTCACCACCGGTGGACAATGAGCAGTTCTTC. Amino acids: CASSPPVDNEQFF. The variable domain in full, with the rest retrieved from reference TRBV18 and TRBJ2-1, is NAGVMQNPRHLVRRRGQEARLRCSPMKGHSHVYWYRQLPEEGLKFMVYLQKENIIDESGMPKERFSAEFPKEGPSILRIQQVVRGDSAAYFCASSPPVDNEQFFGPGTRLTVL.

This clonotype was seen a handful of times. Here the CDR3 reads CASSFPRGSYEQYF. CDR3 DNA sequence: TGTGCCAGCAGTTTCCCTCGAGGCTCCTACGAGCAGTACTTC. The rearrangement uses TRBV27 and TRBJ2-7, with unresolved D. V was trimmed by 3 bases and J by 0 bases, leaving 9 bases between them. Germline CDR1 MNHEY, CDR2 SMNVEV (reference sequence). CDR3 length: 14 residues.

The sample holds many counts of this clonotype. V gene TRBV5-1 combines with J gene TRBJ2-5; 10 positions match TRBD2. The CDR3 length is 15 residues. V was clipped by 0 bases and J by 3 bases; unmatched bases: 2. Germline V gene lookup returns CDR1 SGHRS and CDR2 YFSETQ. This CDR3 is CASSLAGTSEETQYF. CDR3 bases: TGCGCCAGCAGCTTGGCCGGGACTAGCGAAGAGACCCAGTACTTC.

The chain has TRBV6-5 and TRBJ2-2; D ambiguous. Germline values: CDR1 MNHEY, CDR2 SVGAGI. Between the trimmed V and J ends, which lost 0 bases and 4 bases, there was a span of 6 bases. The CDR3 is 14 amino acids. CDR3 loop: CASSYSLATGELFF. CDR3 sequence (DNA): TGTGCCAGCAGTTACTCGTTGGCCACCGGGGAGCTGTTTTTT.

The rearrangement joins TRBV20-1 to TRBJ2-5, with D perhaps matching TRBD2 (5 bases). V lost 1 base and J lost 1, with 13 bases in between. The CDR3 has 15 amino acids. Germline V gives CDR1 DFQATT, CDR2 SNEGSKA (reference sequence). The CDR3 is CSARVPGGFQETQYF. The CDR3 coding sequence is TGCAGTGCTAGAGTTCCCGGCGGGTTCCAAGAGACCCAGTACTTC.

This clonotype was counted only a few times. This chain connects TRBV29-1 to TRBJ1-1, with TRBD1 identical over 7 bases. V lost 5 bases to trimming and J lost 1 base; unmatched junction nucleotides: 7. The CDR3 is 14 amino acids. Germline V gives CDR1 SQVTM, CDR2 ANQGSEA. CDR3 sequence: CSVNSRGQNTEAFF. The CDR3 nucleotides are TGCAGCGTTAATTCAAGGGGGCAGAACACTGAAGCTTTCTTT.

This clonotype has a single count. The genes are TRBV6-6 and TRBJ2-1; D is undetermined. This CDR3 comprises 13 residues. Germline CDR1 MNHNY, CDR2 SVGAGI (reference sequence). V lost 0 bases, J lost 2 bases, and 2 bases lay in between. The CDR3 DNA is TGTGCCAGCAGTTACTCTCCCTACAATGAGCAGTTCTTC. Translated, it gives CASSYSPYNEQFF.

The CDR3 loop is CASTQGLNTEAFF. In DNA, the CDR3 is TGTGCCAGCACCCAGGGTCTGAACACTGAAGCTTTCTTT. The V and J genes are TRBV2 and TRBJ1-1, with D possibly matching TRBD1 (5 bases). Germline CDR1 and CDR2: SNHLY and FYNNEI. The CDR3 loop spans 13 amino acids. V dropped 7 bases and J dropped 0 bases, with 9 bases sitting between them. Full variable domain (rest looked up from reference TRBV2 and TRBJ1-1): EPEVTQTPSHQVTQMGQEVILRCVPISNHLYFYWYRQILGQKVEFLVSFYNNEISEKSEIFDDQFSVERPDGSNFTLKIRSTKLEDSAMYFCASTQGLNTEAFFGQGTRLTVV.

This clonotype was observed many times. The CDR3 DNA sequence: TGTGCCAGCAGCCAGTACACCGGGGAGCTGTTTTTT. Protein: CASSQYTGELFF. The V gene is TRBV12-3 or TRBV12-4, the J gene TRBJ2-2; no clear D gene. Trimming cost V 6 bases and J 3 bases, with 5 bases left between them. The CDR3 loop spans 12 amino acids.

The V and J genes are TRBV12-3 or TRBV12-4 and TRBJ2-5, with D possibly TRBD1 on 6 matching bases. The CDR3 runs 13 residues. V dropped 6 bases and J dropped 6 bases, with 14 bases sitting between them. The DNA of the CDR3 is TGTGCCAGCAGAGTACAGGGTGGGCAGACCCAGTACTTC. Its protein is CASRVQGGQTQYF.

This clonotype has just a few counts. CDR3 loop: CASSKGLTGTSYEQYF. As DNA, the CDR3 is TGTGCCAGCAGCAAAGGTCTAACAGGGACTTCCTACGAGCAGTACTTC. The V gene is TRBV21-1, the J gene TRBJ2-7; the table's D call of TRBD1 was not tested on the DNA. TRBV21-1 is deemed a pseudogene. The CDR3 runs 16 residues.

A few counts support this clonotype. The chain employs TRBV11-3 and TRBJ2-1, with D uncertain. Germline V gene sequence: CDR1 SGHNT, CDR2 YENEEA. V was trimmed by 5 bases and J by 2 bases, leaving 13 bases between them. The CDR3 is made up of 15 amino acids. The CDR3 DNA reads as TGTGCCAGCAGCCTCAACAGAGATACCTACAATGAGCAGTTCTTC. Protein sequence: CASSLNRDTYNEQFF. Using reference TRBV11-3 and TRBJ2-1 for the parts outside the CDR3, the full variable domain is EAGVVQSPRYKIIEKKQPVAFWCNPISGHNTLYWYLQNLGQGPELLIRYENEEAVDDSQLPKDRFSAERLKGVDSTLKIQPAELGDSAVYLCASSLNRDTYNEQFFGPGTRLTVL.

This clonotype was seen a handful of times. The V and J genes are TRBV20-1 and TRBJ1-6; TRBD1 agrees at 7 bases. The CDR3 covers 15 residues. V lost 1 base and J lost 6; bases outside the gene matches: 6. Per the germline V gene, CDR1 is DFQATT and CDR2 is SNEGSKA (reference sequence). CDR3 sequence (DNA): TGCAGTGCTAGAGTCACAGGGGCACCTAATTCACCCCTCCACTTT. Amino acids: CSARVTGAPNSPLHF.

As DNA, the CDR3 is TGTGCCAGCAGTTACTCTTCCGGGGTCGGAGGCTACACCTTC. Translation: CASSYSSGVGGYTF. This chain uses TRBV6-5 with TRBJ1-2; D remains unclear. With 0 bases removed from V and 8 bases from J, the gap between germline ends came to 13 bases. The CDR3 covers 14 residues. Germline lookup yields CDR1 MNHEY and CDR2 SVGAGI.

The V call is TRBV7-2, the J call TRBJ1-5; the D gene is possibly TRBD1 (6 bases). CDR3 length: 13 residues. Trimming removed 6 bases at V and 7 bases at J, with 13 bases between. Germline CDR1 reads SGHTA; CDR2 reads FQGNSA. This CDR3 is CASSGGGWQPQHF. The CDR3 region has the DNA TGTGCCAGCAGTGGAGGGGGTTGGCAGCCCCAGCATTTT.

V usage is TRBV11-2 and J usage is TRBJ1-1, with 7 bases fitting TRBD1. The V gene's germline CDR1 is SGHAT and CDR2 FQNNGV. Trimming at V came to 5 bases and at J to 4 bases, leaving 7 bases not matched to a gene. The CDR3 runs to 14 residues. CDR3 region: CASSTRQGLTEAFF. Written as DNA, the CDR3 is TGTGCCAGCAGCACCCGACAGGGCCTCACTGAAGCTTTCTTT. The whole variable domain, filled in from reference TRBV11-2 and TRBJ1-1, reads EAGVAQSPRYKIIEKRQSVAFWCNPISGHATLYWYQQILGQGPKLLIQFQNNGVVDDSQLPKDRFSAERLKGVDSTLKIQPAKLEDSAVYLCASSTRQGLTEAFFGQGTRLTVV.

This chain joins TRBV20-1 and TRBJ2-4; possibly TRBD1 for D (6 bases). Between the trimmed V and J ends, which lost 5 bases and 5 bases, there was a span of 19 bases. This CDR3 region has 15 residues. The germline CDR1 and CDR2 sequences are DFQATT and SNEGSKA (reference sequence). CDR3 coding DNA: TGCAGTGCTTTTCACCAGAACAGGGCAGAAAACATTCAGTACTTC. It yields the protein CSAFHQNRAENIQYF.

The CDR3 bases are TGTGCCACTGGACAGAACACCGGGGAGCTGTTTTTT. It encodes CATGQNTGELFF. The chain joins TRBV10-3 to TRBJ2-2; D is possibly TRBD1 (5 bases). The germline gives CDR1 ENHRY, CDR2 SYGVKD. The CDR3 extends over 12 amino acids. V dropped 10 bases and J dropped 1 base, with 7 bases sitting between them.

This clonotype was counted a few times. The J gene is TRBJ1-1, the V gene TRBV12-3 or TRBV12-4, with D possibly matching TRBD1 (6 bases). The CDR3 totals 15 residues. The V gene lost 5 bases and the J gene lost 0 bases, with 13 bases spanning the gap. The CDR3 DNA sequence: TGTGCCAGCAGTCTTGAGACAGGACTGAACACTGAAGCTTTCTTT. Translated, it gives CASSLETGLNTEAFF.

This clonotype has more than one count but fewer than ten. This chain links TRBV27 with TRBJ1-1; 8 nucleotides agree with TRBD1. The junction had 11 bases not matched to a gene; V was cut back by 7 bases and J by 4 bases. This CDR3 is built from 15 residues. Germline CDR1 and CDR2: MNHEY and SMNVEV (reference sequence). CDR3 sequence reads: CASMQGAMGFTEAFF. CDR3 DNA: TGTGCCAGCATGCAGGGGGCGATGGGTTTCACTGAAGCTTTCTTT.

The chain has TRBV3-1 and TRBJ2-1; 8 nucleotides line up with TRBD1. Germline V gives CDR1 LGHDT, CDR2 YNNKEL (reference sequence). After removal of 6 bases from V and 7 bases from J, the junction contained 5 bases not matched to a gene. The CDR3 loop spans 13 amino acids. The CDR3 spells CASRVTGVNEQFF. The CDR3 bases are TGTGCCAGCAGGGTGACAGGGGTGAATGAGCAGTTCTTC.

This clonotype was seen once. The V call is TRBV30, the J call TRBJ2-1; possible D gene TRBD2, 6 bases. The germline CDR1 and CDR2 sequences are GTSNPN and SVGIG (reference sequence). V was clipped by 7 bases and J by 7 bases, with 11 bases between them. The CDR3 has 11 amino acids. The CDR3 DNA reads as TGTGCCTTTTCACGGGGGAATGAGCAGTTCTTC. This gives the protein CAFSRGNEQFF.

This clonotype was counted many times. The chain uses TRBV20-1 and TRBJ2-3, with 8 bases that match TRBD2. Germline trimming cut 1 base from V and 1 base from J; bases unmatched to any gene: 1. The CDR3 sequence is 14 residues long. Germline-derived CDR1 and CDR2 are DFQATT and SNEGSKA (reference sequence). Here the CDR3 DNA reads TGCAGTGCTAGAGGAGCGGGGGGCACAGATACGCAGTATTTT. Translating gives CSARGAGGTDTQYF.